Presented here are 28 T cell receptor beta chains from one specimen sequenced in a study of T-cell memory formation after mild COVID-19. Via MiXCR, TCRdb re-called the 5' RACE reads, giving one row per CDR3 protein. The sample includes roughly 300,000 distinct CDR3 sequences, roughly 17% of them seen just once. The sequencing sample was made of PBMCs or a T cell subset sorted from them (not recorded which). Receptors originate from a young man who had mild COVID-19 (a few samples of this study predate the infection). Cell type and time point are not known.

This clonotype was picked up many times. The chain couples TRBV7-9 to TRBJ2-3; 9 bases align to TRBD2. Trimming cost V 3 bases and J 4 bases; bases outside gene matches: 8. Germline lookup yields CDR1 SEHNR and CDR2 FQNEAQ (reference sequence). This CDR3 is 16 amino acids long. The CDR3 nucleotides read TGTGCCAGCAGCTTTTTCTCTAGCGGGGCCGCAGATACGCAGTATTTT. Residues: CASSFFSSGAADTQYF.

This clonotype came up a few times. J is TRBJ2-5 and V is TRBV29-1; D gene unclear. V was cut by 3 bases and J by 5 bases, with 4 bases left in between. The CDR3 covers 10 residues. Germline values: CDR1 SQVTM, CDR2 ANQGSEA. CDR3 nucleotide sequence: TGCAGCGTTGACGGGGAGACCCAGTACTTC. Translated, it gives CSVDGETQYF.

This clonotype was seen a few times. CDR3 sequence (DNA): TGTGCCAGCAGTTTTGGCCGCGGGGGAGAGACCCAGTACTTC. Protein sequence: CASSFGRGGETQYF. The chain has TRBV12-3 or TRBV12-4 and TRBJ2-5; 7 nucleotides match TRBD2. The J segment lost 4 bases and the V segment lost 3 bases, leaving 5 bases of the junction unmatched. The CDR3 is 14 amino acids.

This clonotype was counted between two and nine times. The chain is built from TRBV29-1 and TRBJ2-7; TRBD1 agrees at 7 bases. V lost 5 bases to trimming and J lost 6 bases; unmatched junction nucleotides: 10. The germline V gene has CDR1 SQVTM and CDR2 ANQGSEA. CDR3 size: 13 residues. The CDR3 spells CSVPGQVIGEQYF. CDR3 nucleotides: TGCAGCGTTCCTGGACAGGTTATCGGCGAGCAGTACTTC.

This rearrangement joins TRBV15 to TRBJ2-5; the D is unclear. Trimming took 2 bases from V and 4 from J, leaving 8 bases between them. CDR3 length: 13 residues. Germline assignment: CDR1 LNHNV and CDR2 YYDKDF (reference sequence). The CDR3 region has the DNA TGTGCCACCAGCAGACAAGGGTTAGAGACCCAGTACTTC. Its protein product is CATSRQGLETQYF.

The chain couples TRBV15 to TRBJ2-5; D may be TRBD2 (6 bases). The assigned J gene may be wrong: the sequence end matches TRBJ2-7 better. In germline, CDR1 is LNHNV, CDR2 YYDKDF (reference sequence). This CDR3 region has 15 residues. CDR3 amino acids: CATSRDARGDYEQYF. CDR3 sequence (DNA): TGTGCCACCAGCAGGGACGCGCGGGGTGACTACGAGCAGTACTTC.

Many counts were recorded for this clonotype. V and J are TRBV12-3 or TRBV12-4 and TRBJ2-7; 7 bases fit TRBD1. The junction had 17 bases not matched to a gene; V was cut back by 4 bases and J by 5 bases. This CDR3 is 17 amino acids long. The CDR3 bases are TGTGCCAGCAGTTCCTGGGGGTCCCGGGACAGTGGCCACGAGCAGTACTTC. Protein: CASSSWGSRDSGHEQYF.

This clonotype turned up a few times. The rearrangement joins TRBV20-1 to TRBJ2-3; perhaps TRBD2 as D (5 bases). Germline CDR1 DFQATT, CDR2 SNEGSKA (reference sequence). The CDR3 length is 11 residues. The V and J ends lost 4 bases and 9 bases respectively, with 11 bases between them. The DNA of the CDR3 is TGCAGTGCTAAGAAAGCGGACACGCAGTATTTT. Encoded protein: CSAKKADTQYF.

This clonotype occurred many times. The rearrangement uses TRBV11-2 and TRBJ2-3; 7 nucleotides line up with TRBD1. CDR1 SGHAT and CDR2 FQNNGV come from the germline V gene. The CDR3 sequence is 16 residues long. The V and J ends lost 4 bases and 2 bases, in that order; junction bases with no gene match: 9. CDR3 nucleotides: TGTGCCAGCAGCTACCGGACAGGAGTCCTCACAGATACGCAGTATTTT. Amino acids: CASSYRTGVLTDTQYF. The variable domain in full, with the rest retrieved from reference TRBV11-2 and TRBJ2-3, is EAGVAQSPRYKIIEKRQSVAFWCNPISGHATLYWYQQILGQGPKLLIQFQNNGVVDDSQLPKDRFSAERLKGVDSTLKIQPAKLEDSAVYLCASSYRTGVLTDTQYFGPGTRLTVL.

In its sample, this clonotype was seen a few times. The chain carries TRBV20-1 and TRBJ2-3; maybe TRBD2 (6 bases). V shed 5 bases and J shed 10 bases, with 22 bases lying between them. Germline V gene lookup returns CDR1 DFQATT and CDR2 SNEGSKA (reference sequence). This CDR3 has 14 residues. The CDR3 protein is CSAGTGIAGPAQYF. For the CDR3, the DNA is TGCAGTGCTGGCACCGGTATCGCGGGGCCCGCGCAGTATTTT.

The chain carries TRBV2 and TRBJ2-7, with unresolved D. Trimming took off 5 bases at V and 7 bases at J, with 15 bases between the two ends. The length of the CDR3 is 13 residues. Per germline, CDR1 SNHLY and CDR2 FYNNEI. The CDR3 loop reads CASSRTPAGEQYV. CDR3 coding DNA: TGTGCCAGCAGTCGAACCCCGGCTGGGGAGCAGTACGTC.

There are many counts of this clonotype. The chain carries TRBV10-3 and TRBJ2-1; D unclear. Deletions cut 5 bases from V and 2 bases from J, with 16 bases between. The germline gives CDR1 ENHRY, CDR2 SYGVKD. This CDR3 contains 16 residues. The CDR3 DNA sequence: TGTGCCATCAGTACCGCCGAAGTGGCCGCCTACAATGAGCAGTTCTTC. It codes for CAISTAEVAAYNEQFF.

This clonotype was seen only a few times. The CDR3 coding sequence is TGCGCCAGCAGCCATTCTCTGAGACAGGGGGGAGAGACCCAGTACTTC. It specifies CASSHSLRQGGETQYF. The chain recombines TRBV4-1 with TRBJ2-5, with 9 positions matching TRBD1. With V trimmed by 3 bases and J by 4 bases, 9 bases remained unmatched. This CDR3 spans 16 amino acids. Germline V gene lookup returns CDR1 MGHRA and CDR2 YSYEKL.

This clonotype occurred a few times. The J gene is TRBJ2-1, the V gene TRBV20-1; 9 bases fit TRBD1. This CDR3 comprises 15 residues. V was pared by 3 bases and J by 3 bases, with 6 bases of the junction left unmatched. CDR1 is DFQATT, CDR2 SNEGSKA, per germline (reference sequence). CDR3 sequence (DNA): TGCAGTGCTAGTGGGGGACAGGGTATCTACAATGAGCAGTTCTTC. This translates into CSASGGQGIYNEQFF.

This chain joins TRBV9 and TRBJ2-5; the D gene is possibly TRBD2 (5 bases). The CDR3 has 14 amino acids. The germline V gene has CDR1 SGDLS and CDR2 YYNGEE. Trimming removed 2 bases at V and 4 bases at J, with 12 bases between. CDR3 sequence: CASSVQSGPETQYF. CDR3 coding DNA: TGTGCCAGCAGCGTTCAGAGCGGTCCAGAGACCCAGTACTTC.

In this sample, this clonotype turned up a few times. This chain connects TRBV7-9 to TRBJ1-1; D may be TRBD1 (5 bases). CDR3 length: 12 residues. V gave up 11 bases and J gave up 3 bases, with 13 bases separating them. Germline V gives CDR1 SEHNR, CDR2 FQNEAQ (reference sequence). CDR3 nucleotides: TGTGCCCTTATGGGGGGGGACACTGAAGCTTTCTTT. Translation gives CALMGGDTEAFF. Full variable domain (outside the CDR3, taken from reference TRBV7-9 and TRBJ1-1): DTGVSQNPRHKITKRGQNVTFRCDPISEHNRLYWYRQTLGQGPEFLTYFQNEAQLEKSRLLSDRFSAERPKGSFSTLEIQRTEQGDSAMYLCALMGGDTEAFFGQGTRLTVV.

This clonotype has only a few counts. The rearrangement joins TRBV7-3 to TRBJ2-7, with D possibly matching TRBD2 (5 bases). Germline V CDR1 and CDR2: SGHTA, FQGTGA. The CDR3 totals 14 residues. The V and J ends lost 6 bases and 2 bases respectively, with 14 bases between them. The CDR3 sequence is CASSDYVQPYEQYF. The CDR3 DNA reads TGTGCCAGCAGTGACTACGTCCAACCCTACGAGCAGTACTTC.

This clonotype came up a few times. CDR3: CATLRDRYTDTQYF. DNA of the CDR3: TGTGCCACCTTACGGGACAGATACACAGATACGCAGTATTTT. This chain links TRBV15 with TRBJ2-3, with 7 bases matching TRBD1. CDR1 and CDR2 from the germline V gene are LNHNV and YYDKDF (reference sequence). The CDR3 is 14 residues long. J was trimmed by 2 bases and V by 8 bases; bases with no gene match: 7.

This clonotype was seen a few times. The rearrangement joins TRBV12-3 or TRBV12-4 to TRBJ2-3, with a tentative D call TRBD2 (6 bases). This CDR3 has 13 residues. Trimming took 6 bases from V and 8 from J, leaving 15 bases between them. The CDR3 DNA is TGTGCCAGCAGCACAGGAGGGGAAGGTACGCAGTATTTT. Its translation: CASSTGGEGTQYF.

In nucleotides, the CDR3 is TGTGCCAGCAGTTTTAGACAACGGGATACGCAGTATTTT. Translated: CASSFRQRDTQYF. The rearrangement links TRBV27 to TRBJ2-3, with D unclear. Trimming took off 3 bases at V and 6 bases at J, with 10 bases between the two ends. The CDR3 is made up of 13 amino acids. Germline V gene lookup returns CDR1 MNHEY and CDR2 SMNVEV (reference sequence).

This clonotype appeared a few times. Here the CDR3 DNA reads TGTGCCAGCAGCTTAGAGGCGCACGGCTATGGCTACACCTTC. It yields the protein CASSLEAHGYGYTF. The chain uses TRBV7-2 and TRBJ1-2; D not certain. Trimming took 1 base from V and 4 from J, leaving 10 bases between them. Germline CDR1 reads SGHTA; CDR2 reads FQGNSA. The CDR3 runs to 14 residues.

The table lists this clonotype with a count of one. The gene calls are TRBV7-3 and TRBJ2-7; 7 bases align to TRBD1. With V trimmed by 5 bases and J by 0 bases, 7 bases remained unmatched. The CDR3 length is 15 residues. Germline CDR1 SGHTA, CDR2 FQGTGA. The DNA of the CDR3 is TGTGCCAGCAGCCTAGGGACAGAAAACTCCTACGAGCAGTACTTC. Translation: CASSLGTENSYEQYF.

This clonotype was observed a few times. This chain's CDR3 is CASSLEGRRQYV. The CDR3 DNA reads TGTGCCAGCAGCCTCGAAGGGAGGCGGCAGTACGTC. The genes are TRBV13 and TRBJ2-7; tentative D call: TRBD2 (6 bases). CDR1 and CDR2 from the germline V gene are PRHDT and FYEKMQ (reference sequence). V lost 5 bases, J lost 9 bases, and 14 bases lay in between. CDR3 length equals 12 residues.

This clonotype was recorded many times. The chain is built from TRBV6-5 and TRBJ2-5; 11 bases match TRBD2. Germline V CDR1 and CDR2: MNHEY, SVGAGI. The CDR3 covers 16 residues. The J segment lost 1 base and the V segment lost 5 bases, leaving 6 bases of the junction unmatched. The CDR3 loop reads CASSPAGLAVQETQYF. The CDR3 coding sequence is TGTGCCAGCAGTCCAGCGGGACTAGCGGTCCAAGAGACCCAGTACTTC.

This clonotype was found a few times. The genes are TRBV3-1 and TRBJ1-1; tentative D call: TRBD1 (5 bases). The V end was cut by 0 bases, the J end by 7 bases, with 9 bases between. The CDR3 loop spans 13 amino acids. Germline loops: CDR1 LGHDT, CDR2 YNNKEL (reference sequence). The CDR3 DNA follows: TGTGCCAGCAGCCAAGAACGGGGGGATGAAGCTTTCTTT. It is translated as CASSQERGDEAFF.

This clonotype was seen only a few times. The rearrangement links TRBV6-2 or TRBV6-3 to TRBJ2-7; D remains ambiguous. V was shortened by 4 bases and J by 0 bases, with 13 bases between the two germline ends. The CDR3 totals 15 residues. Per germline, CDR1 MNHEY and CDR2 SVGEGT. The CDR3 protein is CASSFLTLLSYEQYF. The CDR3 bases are TGTGCCAGCAGTTTCTTAACCCTTCTCTCCTACGAGCAGTACTTC.

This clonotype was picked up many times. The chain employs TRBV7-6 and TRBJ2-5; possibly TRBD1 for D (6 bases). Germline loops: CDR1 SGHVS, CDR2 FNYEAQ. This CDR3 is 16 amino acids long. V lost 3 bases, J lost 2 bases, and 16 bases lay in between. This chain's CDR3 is CASSFYSGQTQETQYF. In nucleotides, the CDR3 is TGTGCCAGCAGCTTTTACTCGGGACAAACTCAAGAGACCCAGTACTTC.

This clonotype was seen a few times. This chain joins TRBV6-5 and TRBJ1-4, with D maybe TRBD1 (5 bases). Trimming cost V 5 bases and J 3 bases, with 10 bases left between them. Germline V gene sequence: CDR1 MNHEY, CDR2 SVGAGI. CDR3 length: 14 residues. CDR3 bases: TGTGCCAGCAGTCCCGACAGACCTAATGAAAAACTGTTTTTT. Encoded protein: CASSPDRPNEKLFF.